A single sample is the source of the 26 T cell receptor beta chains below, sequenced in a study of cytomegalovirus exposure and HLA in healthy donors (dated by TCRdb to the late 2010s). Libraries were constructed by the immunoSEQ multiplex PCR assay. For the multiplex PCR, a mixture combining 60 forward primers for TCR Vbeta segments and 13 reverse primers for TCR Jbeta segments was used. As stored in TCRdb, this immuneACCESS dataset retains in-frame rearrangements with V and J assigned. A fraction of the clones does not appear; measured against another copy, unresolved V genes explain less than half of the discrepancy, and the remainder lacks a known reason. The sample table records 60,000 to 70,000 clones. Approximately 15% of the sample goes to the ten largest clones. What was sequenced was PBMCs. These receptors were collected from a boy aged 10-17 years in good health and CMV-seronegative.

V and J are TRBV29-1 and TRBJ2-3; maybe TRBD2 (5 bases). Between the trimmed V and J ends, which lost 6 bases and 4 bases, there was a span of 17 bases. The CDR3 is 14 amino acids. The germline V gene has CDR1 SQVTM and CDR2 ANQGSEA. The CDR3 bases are TGCAGCGTCGACGCTCGGGAAATCGCAGATACGCAGTATTTT. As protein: CSVDAREIADTQYF.

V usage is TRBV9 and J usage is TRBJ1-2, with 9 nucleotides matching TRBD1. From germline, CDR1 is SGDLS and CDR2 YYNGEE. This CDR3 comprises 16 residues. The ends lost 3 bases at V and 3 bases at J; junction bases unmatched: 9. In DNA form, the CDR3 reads TGTGCCAGCAGCGCCCATACAGGGGGCTTCGACTATGGCTACACCTTC. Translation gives CASSAHTGGFDYGYTF.

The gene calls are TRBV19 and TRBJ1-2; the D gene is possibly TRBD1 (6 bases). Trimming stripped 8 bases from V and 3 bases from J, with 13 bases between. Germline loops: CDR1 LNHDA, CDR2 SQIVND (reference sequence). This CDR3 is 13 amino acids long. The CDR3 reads CASGGRDDYGYTF. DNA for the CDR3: TGTGCCAGTGGGGGCAGGGATGACTATGGCTACACCTTC.

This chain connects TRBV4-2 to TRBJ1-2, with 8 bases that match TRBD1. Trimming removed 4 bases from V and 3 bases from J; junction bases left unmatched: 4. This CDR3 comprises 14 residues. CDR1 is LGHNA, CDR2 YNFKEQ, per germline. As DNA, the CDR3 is TGTGCCAGCAGCCGGGGACAGGAAGACTATGGCTACACCTTC. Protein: CASSRGQEDYGYTF.

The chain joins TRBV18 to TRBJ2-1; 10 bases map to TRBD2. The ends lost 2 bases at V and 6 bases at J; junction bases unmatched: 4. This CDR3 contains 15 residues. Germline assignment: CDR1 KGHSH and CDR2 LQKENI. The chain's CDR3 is CASSPAGLAINEQFF. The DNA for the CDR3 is TGTGCCAGCTCACCAGCGGGACTAGCGATCAATGAGCAGTTCTTC.

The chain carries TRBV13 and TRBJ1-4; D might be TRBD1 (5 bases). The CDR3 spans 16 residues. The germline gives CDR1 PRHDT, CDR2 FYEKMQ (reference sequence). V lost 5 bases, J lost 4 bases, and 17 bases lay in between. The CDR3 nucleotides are TGTGCCAGCAGCCGCCACCCTAGACAGATTAATGAAAAACTGTTTTTT. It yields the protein CASSRHPRQINEKLFF.

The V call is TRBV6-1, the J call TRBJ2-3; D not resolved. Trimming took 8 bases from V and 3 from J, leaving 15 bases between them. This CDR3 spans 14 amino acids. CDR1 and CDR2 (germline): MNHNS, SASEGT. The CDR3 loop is CASLRHPLTDTQYF. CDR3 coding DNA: TGTGCCAGCCTCAGGCACCCCCTAACAGATACGCAGTATTTT.

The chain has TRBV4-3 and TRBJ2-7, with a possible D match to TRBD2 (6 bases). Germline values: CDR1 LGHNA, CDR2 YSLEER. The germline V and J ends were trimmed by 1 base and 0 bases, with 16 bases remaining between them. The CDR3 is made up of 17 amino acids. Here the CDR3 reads CASSQGRSLTSSYEQYF. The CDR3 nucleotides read TGCGCCAGCAGCCAAGGGAGATCCCTGACTAGCTCCTACGAGCAGTACTTC.

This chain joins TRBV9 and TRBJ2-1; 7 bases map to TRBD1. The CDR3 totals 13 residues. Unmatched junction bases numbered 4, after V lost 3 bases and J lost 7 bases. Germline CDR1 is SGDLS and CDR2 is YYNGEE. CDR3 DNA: TGTGCCAGCAGCGCCTCAGGGGGAAATGAGCAGTTCTTC. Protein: CASSASGGNEQFF.

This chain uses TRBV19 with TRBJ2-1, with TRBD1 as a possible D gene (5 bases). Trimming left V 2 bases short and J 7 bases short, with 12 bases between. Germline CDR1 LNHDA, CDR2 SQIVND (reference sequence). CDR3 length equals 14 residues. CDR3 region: CASSISPGWNEQFF. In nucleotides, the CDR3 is TGTGCCAGTAGTATATCTCCAGGGTGGAATGAGCAGTTCTTC.

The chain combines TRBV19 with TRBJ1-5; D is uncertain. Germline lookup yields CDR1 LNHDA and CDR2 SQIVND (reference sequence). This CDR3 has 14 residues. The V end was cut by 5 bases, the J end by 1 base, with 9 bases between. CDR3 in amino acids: CASSLPLSNQPQHF. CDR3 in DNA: TGTGCCAGTAGTCTTCCACTCAGCAATCAGCCCCAGCATTTT.

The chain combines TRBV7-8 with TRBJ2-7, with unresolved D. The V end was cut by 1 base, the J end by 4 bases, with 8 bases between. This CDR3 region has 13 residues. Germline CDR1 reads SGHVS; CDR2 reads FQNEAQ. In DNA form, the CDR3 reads TGTGCCAGCAGCTTAGGGAGTCCTTACGAGCAGTACTTC. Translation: CASSLGSPYEQYF.

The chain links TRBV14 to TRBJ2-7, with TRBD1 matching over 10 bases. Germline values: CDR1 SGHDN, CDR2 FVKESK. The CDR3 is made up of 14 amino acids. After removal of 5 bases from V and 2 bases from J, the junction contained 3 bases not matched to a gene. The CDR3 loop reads CASSVGQGAYEQYF. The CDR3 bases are TGTGCCAGCAGCGTCGGACAGGGGGCCTACGAGCAGTACTTC.

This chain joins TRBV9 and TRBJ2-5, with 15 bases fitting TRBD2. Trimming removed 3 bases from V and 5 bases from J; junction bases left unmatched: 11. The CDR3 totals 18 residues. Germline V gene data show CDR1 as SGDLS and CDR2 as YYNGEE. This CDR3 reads CASSGGLAGGHRGETQYF. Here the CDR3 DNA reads TGTGCCAGCAGCGGGGGACTAGCGGGAGGCCACCGCGGGGAGACCCAGTACTTC.

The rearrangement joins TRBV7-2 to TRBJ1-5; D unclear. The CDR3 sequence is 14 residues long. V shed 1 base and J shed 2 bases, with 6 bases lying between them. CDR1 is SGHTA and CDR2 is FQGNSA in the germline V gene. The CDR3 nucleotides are TGTGCCAGCAGCTTAGTATCCGGCAATCAGCCCCAGCATTTT. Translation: CASSLVSGNQPQHF.

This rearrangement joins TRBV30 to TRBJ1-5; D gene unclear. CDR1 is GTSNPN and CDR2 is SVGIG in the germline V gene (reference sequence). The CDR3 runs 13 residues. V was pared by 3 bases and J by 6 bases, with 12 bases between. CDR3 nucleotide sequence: TGTGCCTGGAGCCAGGAAAACGGTCAGCCCCAGCATTTT. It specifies CAWSQENGQPQHF.

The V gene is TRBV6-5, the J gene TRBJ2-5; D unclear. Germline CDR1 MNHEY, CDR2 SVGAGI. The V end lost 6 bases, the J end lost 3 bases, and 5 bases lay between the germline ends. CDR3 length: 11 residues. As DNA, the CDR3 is TGTGCCAGCAGCTTAAAAGAGACCCAGTACTTC. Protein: CASSLKETQYF.

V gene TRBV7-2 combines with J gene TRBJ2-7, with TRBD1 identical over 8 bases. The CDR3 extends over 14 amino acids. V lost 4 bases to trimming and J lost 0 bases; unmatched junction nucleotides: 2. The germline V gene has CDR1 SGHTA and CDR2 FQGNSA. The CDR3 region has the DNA TGTGCCAGCAGCTCGACAGGGGCCTCCTACGAGCAGTACTTC. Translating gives CASSSTGASYEQYF.

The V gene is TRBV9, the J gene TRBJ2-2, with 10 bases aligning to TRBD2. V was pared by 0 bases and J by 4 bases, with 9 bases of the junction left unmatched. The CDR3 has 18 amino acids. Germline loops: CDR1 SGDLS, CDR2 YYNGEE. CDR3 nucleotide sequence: TGTGCCAGCAGCGTAGAGGCTAGCGGGAGATTTGGCACCGGGGAGCTGTTTTTT. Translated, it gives CASSVEASGRFGTGELFF.

For the CDR3, the DNA is TGTGCCAGCAGTGGGGGGGGAGGCTCTGGAAACACCATATATTTT. Protein sequence: CASSGGGGSGNTIYF. The genes are TRBV9 and TRBJ1-3; the D gene is possibly TRBD1 (5 bases). V lost 5 bases to trimming and J lost 0 bases, with 12 bases between them. The CDR3 covers 15 residues. The germline V gene encodes CDR1 SGDLS and CDR2 YYNGEE.

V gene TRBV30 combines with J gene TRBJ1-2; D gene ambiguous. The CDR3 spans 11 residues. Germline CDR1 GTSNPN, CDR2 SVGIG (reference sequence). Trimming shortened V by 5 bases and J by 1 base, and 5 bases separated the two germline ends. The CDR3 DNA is TGTGCCTGGCGGGATAACTATGGCTACACCTTC. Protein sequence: CAWRDNYGYTF.

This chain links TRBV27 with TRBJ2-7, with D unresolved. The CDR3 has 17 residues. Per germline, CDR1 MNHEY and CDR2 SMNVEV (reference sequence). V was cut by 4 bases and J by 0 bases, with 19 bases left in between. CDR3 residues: CASSSDSSDWRSYEQYF. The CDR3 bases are TGTGCCAGCAGTTCCGACTCCTCCGACTGGCGCTCCTACGAGCAGTACTTC.

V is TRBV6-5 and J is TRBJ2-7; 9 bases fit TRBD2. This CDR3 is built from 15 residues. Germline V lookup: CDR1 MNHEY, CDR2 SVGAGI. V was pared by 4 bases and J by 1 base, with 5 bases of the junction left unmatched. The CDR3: CASSSPSGASYEQYF. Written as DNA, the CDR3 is TGTGCCAGCAGTTCTCCTAGCGGGGCTTCCTACGAGCAGTACTTC.

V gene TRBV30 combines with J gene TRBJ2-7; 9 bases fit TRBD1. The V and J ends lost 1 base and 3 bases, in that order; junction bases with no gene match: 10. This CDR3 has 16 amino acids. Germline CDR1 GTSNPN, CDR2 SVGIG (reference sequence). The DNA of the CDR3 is TGTGCCTGGAGTGATCCTCCGGGACAGGGTCACTACGAGCAGTACTTC. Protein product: CAWSDPPGQGHYEQYF.

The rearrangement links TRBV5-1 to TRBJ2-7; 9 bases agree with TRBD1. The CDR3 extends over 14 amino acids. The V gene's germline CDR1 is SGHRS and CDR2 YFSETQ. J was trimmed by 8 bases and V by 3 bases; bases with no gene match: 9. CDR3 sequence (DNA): TGCGCCAGCAGCTCGGACGGGGACAGGGCTAAGCAGTACTTC. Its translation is CASSSDGDRAKQYF. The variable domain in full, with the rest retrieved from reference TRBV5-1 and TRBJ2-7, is KAGVTQTPRYLIKTRGQQVTLSCSPISGHRSVSWYQQTPGQGLQFLFEYFSETQRNKGNFPGRFSGRQFSNSRSEMNVSTLELGDSALYLCASSSDGDRAKQYFGPGTRLTVT.

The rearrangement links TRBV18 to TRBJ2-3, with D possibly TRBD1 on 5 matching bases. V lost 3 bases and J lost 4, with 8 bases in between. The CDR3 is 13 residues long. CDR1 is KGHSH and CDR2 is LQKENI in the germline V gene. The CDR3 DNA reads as TGTGCCAGCTCACCTCAGGGTCCAGATACGCAGTATTTT. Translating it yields CASSPQGPDTQYF.